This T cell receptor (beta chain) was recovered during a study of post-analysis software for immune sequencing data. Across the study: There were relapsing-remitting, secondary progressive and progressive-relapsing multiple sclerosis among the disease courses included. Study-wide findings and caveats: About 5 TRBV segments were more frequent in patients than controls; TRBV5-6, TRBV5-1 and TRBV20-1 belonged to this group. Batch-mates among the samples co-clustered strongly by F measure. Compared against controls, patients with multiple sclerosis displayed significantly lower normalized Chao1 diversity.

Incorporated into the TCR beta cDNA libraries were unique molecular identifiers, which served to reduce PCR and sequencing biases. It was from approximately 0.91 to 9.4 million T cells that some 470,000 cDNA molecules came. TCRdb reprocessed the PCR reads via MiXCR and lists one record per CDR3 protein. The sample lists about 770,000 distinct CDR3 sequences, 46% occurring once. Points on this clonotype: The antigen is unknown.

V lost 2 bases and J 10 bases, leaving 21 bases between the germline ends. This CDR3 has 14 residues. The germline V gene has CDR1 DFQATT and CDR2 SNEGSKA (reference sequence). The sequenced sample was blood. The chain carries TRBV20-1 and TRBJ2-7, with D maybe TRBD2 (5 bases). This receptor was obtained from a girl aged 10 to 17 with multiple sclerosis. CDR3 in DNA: TGCAGTGCTAGAATGTTGGCTCAGAGAGGGATTCAGTACTTC. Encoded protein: CSARMLAQRGIQYF.